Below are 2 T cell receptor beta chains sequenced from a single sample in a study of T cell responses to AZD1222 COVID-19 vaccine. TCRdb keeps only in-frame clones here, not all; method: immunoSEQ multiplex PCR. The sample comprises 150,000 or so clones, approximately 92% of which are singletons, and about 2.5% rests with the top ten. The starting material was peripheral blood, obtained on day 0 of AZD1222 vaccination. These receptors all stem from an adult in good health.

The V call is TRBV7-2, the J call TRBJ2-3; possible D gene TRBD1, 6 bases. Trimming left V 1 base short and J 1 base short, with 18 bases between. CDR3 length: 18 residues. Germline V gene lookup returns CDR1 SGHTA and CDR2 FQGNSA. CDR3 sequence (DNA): TGTGCCAGCAGCTTAGGACTAAGCTTAGGGGGAGGCACAGATACGCAGTATTTT. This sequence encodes CASSLGLSLGGGTDTQYF.

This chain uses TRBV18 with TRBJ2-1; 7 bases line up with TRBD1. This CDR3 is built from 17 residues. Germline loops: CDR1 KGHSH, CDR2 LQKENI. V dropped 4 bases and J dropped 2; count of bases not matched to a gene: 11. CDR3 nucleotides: TGTGCCAGCTCACTCACCGAGGGGGCCCTAACCTACAATGAGCAGTTCTTC. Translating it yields CASSLTEGALTYNEQFF.